This TCR beta chain came from a study of cytomegalovirus exposure and HLA in healthy donors. Broader study findings: Some TCR beta chains (around 160 of them) were listed as cytomegalovirus-associated. A later analysis appeared to link common viral pathogens to several of the most significant clusters. Some public TCRs appeared in many individuals, while most sequences were rare.

Of note for this clone: Its antigen is currently unknown.

Amplification used 60 Vbeta primers and 13 Jbeta primers. The protocol was immunoSEQ multiplex PCR, while the TCRdb copy is restricted to in-frame clones and leaves out a portion. In the table there are 120,000 or so clones, less than 85% of which are singletons. V shed 3 bases, J shed 3 bases, and the junction held 1 base outside the gene matches. This CDR3 is built from 13 residues. Germline V lookup: CDR1 SGHAT, CDR2 FQNNGV. The sequencing sample was made of PBMCs. This receptor was taken from a woman in her thirties or forties in good health and CMV-seronegative. The chain is built from TRBV11-2 and TRBJ2-7; 8 bases are shared with TRBD1. Written as DNA, the CDR3 is TGTGCCAGCAGCTTCGGACAGGGCTACGAGCAGTACTTC. Residues: CASSFGQGYEQYF.